A single sample is the source of the 25 T cell receptor beta chains below, sequenced in a study of blood T cell dynamics during melanoma immunotherapy. The time point denotes: week 3, after first cycle of checkpoint inhibitor. Clones were read by immunoSEQ multiplex PCR, and TCRdb kept only the in-frame ones, dropping some. The table includes about 14,000 clones, 80% to 90% detected once. The sequences come from blood, collected from a patient treated with checkpoint blockade. These receptors were obtained from a human donor with melanoma.

The chain recombines TRBV7-2 with TRBJ1-2; 12 bases are a match to TRBD1. This CDR3 has 15 amino acids. V lost 2 bases, J lost 7 bases, and 5 bases stayed unmatched. The germline V gene has CDR1 SGHTA and CDR2 FQGNSA. CDR3 in amino acids: CASSLPGTGGRGYTF. The CDR3 coding sequence is TGTGCCAGCAGCTTACCCGGGACAGGGGGCCGTGGCTACACCTTC.

Comment on this clone: Sequence at one end of the junction differs from germline and may be a read error. CDR3 loop: CASSLRRLAGGVGGLFF. The CDR3 DNA sequence: TGTGCCAGCAGTTTACGTAGACTAGCGGGAGGAGTCGGGGGGCTGTTTTTT. The chain links TRBV28 to TRBJ2-2; 13 bases map to TRBD2. The CDR3 extends over 17 amino acids. Germline V CDR1 and CDR2: MDHEN, SYDVKM.

The chain has TRBV7-9 and TRBJ2-7, with 16 positions matching TRBD2. CDR1 and CDR2 (germline): SEHNR, FQNEAQ (reference sequence). V shed 5 bases and J 1 base; nucleotides not matched to a gene: 11. CDR3 length: 19 amino acids. The CDR3 nucleotides are TGTGCCAGCAGCACCACCGGGACTAGCGGGAGGGCCAAATCCTACGAGCAGTACTTC. This gives the protein CASSTTGTSGRAKSYEQYF.

The V gene is TRBV7-9, the J gene TRBJ2-1; D is ambiguous. Trimming left V 1 base short and J 7 bases short, with 8 bases between. In germline, CDR1 is SEHNR, CDR2 FQNEAQ (reference sequence). This CDR3 has 13 residues. Here the CDR3 reads CASSLGVGNEQFF. DNA for the CDR3: TGTGCCAGCAGCTTAGGCGTGGGGAATGAGCAGTTCTTC.

This clone is medium-sized by share. This chain links TRBV5-1 with TRBJ2-5; 8 nucleotides align to TRBD1. Germline CDR1 reads SGHRS; CDR2 reads YFSETQ. V gave up 4 bases and J gave up 3 bases; unmatched junction bases: 5. The CDR3 sequence is 14 residues long. The CDR3: CASSDRGREETQYF. The CDR3 nucleotides are TGCGCCAGCAGCGACAGGGGAAGGGAAGAGACCCAGTACTTC.

The V call is TRBV2, the J call TRBJ2-3, with D uncertain. CDR3 length: 13 amino acids. V lost 6 bases and J lost 1, with 8 bases in between. Germline V gene lookup returns CDR1 SNHLY and CDR2 FYNNEI. CDR3 amino acids: CASRVVGTDTQYF. CDR3 in DNA: TGTGCCAGCAGGGTCGTTGGCACAGATACGCAGTATTTT.

The rearrangement links TRBV30 to TRBJ2-2, with TRBD2 matching 10 bases. This CDR3 comprises 13 residues. Germline V gene sequence: CDR1 GTSNPN, CDR2 SVGIG (reference sequence). J lost 6 bases, V lost 5 bases, and 3 bases had no gene match. This chain's CDR3 is CAWQAGGAGELFF. The CDR3 DNA sequence: TGTGCCTGGCAAGCGGGAGGGGCCGGGGAGCTGTTTTTT.

J is TRBJ2-6 and V is TRBV27, with 9 bases aligning to TRBD1. V gave up 4 bases and J gave up 0 bases; unmatched junction bases: 10. This CDR3 has 19 residues. Germline assignment: CDR1 MNHEY and CDR2 SMNVEV (reference sequence). The CDR3 loop is CASSSPTGGGSSGANVLTF. In DNA, the CDR3 is TGTGCCAGCAGTTCCCCGACAGGGGGTGGTAGCTCTGGGGCCAACGTCCTGACTTTC.

The J gene is TRBJ2-1, the V gene TRBV4-3, with TRBD2 matching 7 bases. CDR3 size: 15 residues. The germline V gene has CDR1 LGHNA and CDR2 YSLEER. Unmatched junction bases numbered 3, after V lost 0 bases and J lost 4 bases. The CDR3 protein is CASSQDGGGYNEQFF. In DNA form, the CDR3 reads TGCGCCAGCAGCCAAGATGGGGGGGGATACAATGAGCAGTTCTTC.

This clone has a handful of counts. The chain employs TRBV6-5 and TRBJ2-1; the D is unclear. V was trimmed by 0 bases and J by 2 bases, leaving 11 bases between them. The germline V gene encodes CDR1 MNHEY and CDR2 SVGAGI. The CDR3 extends over 16 amino acids. The CDR3, as DNA: TGTGCCAGCAGTTACTCCGTAACAGCCACCTACAATGAGCAGTTCTTC. Protein product: CASSYSVTATYNEQFF.

This clone was detected once. V gene TRBV7-2 combines with J gene TRBJ2-5, with 9 bases fitting TRBD1. The end of the DNA aligns better with TRBJ2-7, so the J call may be wrong. The CDR3 contains 14 residues. The germline gives CDR1 SGHTA, CDR2 FQGNSA. CDR3 in DNA: TGTGCCAGCAGCTACGGGACAGGGTCCTACGAGCAGTACTTC. Its translation: CASSYGTGSYEQYF.

The chain links TRBV28 to TRBJ2-3, with D possibly being TRBD2 (7 bases). Trimming pared 6 bases from V and 4 bases from J, leaving 17 bases between. Germline CDR1 and CDR2: MDHEN and SYDVKM. The CDR3 has 15 amino acids. CDR3 coding DNA: TGTGCCAGCAGGTCCTCTCAGGGGAGGGCAGATACGCAGTATTTT. Translation: CASRSSQGRADTQYF.

The J gene is TRBJ2-7, the V gene TRBV19; 7 bases are shared with TRBD1. CDR1 and CDR2 from the germline V gene are LNHDA and SQIVND (reference sequence). Trimming at V came to 2 bases and at J to 6 bases, leaving 4 bases not matched to a gene. The CDR3 spans 13 residues. CDR3 nucleotide sequence: TGTGCCAGTAGTATATCAGGGGGTGGCGAGCAGTACTTC. Translating it yields CASSISGGGEQYF.

Written as DNA, the CDR3 is TGTGCCATCAGTGAGTCGACGGGGAGCAATCAGCCCCAGCATTTT. Residues: CAISESTGSNQPQHF. This chain uses TRBV10-3 with TRBJ1-5; D is undetermined. Germline-derived CDR1 and CDR2 are ENHRY and SYGVKD. This CDR3 is 15 amino acids long. V shed 0 bases and J shed 1 base, with 7 bases lying between them.

This clone was observed once. The chain carries TRBV28 and TRBJ2-2, with TRBD2 identical over 7 bases. Germline CDR1 reads MDHEN; CDR2 reads SYDVKM. The CDR3 sequence is 16 residues long. V was clipped by 6 bases and J by 3 bases; unmatched bases: 10. The CDR3 DNA reads as TGTGCCAGCAGCTTTCAGGGAGGGCGGGACACCGGGGAGCTGTTTTTT. Translation gives CASSFQGGRDTGELFF.

The chain carries TRBV11-2 and TRBJ2-3; no reliable D call. Per the germline V gene, CDR1 is SGHAT and CDR2 is FQNNGV. Trimming left V 6 bases short and J 6 bases short, with 16 bases between. This CDR3 has 14 amino acids. The CDR3: CASSPLSLMDTQYF. CDR3 in DNA: TGTGCCAGCAGTCCCCTTTCCCTAATGGATACGCAGTATTTT.

The count of this clone is one. V and J are TRBV6-9 and TRBJ1-5; possibly TRBD1 for D (5 bases). This CDR3 has 15 residues. V dropped 5 bases and J dropped 4 bases, with 15 bases sitting between them. Germline loops: CDR1 MNHGY, CDR2 SVAAGI. In nucleotides, the CDR3 is TGTGCCAGCAGTCCGGGGAGGGGAACTAATCAGCCCCAGCATTTT. Translation gives CASSPGRGTNQPQHF.

This rearrangement joins TRBV6-6 to TRBJ1-1; possibly TRBD1 for D (6 bases). Germline CDR1 is MNHNY and CDR2 is SVGAGI (reference sequence). The CDR3 covers 13 residues. V was trimmed by 1 base and J by 5 bases, leaving 8 bases between them. CDR3 loop: CASSYLRGTEAFF. In DNA form, the CDR3 reads TGTGCCAGCAGTTACTTGAGGGGGACTGAAGCTTTCTTT.

The genes are TRBV11-3 and TRBJ1-5, with a weak D call TRBD1 (5 bases). This CDR3 comprises 12 residues. Looked up from germline, CDR1 is SGHNT and CDR2 is YENEEA. Between the trimmed V and J ends, which lost 5 bases and 7 bases, there was a span of 9 bases. The CDR3 nucleotides read TGTGCCAGCAGCCAGGGTCAACAGCCCCAGCATTTT. Its protein is CASSQGQQPQHF.

The J gene is TRBJ2-2, the V gene TRBV5-1, with D perhaps being TRBD1 or TRBD2 (6 bases each). Germline CDR1 reads SGHRS; CDR2 reads YFSETQ. V shed 4 bases and J shed 7 bases, with 20 bases lying between them. The CDR3 has 16 amino acids. CDR3 coding DNA: TGCGCCAGCAGCGAACGTCCCGTCAAGGGGGGCGGGGAGCTGTTTTTT. Protein product: CASSERPVKGGGELFF.

The sample holds one count of this clone. V and J are TRBV28 and TRBJ1-1; D ambiguous. V dropped 8 bases and J dropped 5 bases, with 15 bases sitting between them. Per germline, CDR1 MDHEN and CDR2 SYDVKM. There are 13 residues in the CDR3. The CDR3 reads CASRGSGRTEAFF. Here the CDR3 DNA reads TGTGCCAGCCGCGGCTCCGGGAGGACTGAAGCTTTCTTT.

This sequence joins TRBV14 and TRBJ2-1; TRBD2 matches at 10 bases. This CDR3 is 16 amino acids long. V was pared by 4 bases and J by 4 bases, with 7 bases of the junction left unmatched. Germline V CDR1 and CDR2: SGHDN, FVKESK. The DNA of the CDR3 is TGTGCCAGCAGCCGCGGAGCACTAGCGGGGTACAATGAGCAGTTCTTC. Its translation: CASSRGALAGYNEQFF. Looking up the rest from reference TRBV14 and TRBJ2-1 gives the full variable domain: EAGVTQFPSHSVIEKGQTVTLRCDPISGHDNLYWYRRVMGKEIKFLLHFVKESKQDESGMPNNRFLAERTGGTYSTLKVQPAELEDSGVYFCASSRGALAGYNEQFFGPGTRLTVL.

This chain uses TRBV27 with TRBJ1-6, with 7 bases matching TRBD1. The CDR3 extends over 17 amino acids. Germline CDR1 MNHEY, CDR2 SMNVEV (reference sequence). The V segment lost 5 bases and the J segment 0 bases; nucleotides outside the gene matches: 7. CDR3 protein: CASSTQQGSSYNSPLHF. CDR3 coding DNA: TGTGCCAGCAGTACTCAACAGGGGAGCTCCTATAATTCACCCCTCCACTTT.

The chain employs TRBV27 and TRBJ1-3; D is unclear. The V and J ends lost 8 bases and 0 bases respectively, with 8 bases between them. This CDR3 region has 13 residues. CDR1 and CDR2 from the germline V gene are MNHEY and SMNVEV (reference sequence). In DNA, the CDR3 is TGTGCCAGCTGGTCTCCCTCTGGAAACACCATATATTTT. Translated, it gives CASWSPSGNTIYF.

V is TRBV15 and J is TRBJ2-1, with D perhaps TRBD1 or TRBD2 (5 bases each). Per germline, CDR1 LNHNV and CDR2 YYDKDF (reference sequence). This CDR3 has 15 residues. V shed 3 bases and J shed 7 bases, with 16 bases lying between them. The CDR3 region is CATSRGLGTGNEQFF. Here the CDR3 DNA reads TGTGCCACCAGCAGGGGCCTTGGGACCGGGAATGAGCAGTTCTTC.